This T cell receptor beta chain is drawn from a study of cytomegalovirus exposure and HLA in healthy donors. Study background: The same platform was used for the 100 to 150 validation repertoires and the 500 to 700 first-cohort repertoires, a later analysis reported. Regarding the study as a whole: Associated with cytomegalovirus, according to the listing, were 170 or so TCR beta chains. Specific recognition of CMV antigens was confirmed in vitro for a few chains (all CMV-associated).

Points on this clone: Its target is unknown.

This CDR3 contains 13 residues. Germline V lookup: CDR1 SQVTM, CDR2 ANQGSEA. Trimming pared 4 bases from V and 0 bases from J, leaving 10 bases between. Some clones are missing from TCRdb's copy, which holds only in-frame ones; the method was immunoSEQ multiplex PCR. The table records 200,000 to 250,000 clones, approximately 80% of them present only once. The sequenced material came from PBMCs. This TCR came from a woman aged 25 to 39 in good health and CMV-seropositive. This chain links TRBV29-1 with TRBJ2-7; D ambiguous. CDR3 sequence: CSVGTRSSYEQYF. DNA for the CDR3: TGCAGCGTTGGAACCAGGAGCTCCTACGAGCAGTACTTC.